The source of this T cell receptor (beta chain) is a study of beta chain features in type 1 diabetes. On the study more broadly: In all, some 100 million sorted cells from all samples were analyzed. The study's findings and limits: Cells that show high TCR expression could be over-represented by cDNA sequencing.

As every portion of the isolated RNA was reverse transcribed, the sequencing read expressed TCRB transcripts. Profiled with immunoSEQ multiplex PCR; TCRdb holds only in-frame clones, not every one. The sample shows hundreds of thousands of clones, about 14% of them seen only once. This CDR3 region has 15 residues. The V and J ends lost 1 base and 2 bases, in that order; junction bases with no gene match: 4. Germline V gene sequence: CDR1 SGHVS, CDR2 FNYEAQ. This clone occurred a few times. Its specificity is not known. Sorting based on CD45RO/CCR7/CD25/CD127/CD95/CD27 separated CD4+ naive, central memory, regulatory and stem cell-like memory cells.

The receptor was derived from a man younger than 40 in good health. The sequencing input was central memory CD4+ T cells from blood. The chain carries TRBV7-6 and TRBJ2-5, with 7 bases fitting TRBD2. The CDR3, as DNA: TGTGCCAGCAGCTTAGTCTACGGGGGGCAAGAGACCCAGTACTTC. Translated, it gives CASSLVYGGQETQYF.